This TCR beta chain is from a study of OX40 agonist ivuxolimab in advanced cancers. On the study more broadly: Dose-escalation subjects each had hepatocellular carcinoma, melanoma, renal cell or head and neck cancer.

Sequencing was performed with immunoSEQ multiplex PCR; in TCRdb, only in-frame clones are kept and a portion is missing. The repertoire holds roughly 100,000 clones, with about nine tenths as singletons. Autoimmune disease history or systemic immunosuppression excluded patients. Notes on this clone: Its antigen is not known.

Points from the study as a whole: At 0.1 to 3.0 mg/kg, CD4+ and CD8+ blood T cells expanded clonally by week 6.

The sample consisted of CD4+ or CD8+ T cells sorted from blood, taken in a trial of the OX40 agonist ivuxolimab. This TCR derives from an adult with an advanced solid tumor such as melanoma, head and neck, liver or kidney cancer.

The CDR3 is CASSYGHSNQPQHF. CDR3 nucleotides: TGTGCCAGCAGTTACGGCCATAGCAATCAGCCCCAGCATTTT. The chain links TRBV6-5 to TRBJ1-5, with no clear D. The CDR3 has 14 residues. Germline CDR1 reads MNHEY; CDR2 reads SVGAGI. The ends were cut back, 2 bases at V and 0 bases at J, with 5 bases in the middle.